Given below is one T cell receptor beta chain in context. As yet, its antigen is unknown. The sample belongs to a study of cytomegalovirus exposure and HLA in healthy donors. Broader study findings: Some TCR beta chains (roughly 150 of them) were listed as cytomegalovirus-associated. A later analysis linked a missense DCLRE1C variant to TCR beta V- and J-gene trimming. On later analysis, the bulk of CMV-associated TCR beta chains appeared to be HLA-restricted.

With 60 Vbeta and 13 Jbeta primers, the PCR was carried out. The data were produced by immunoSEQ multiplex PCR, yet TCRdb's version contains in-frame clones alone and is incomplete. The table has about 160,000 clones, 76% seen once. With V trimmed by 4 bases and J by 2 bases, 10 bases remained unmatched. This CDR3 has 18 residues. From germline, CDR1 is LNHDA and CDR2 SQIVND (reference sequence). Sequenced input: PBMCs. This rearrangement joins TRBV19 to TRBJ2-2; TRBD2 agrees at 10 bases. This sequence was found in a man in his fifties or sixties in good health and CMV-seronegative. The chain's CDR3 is CASSTPLTSGTNTGELFF. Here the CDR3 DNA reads TGTGCCAGTAGTACCCCTCTTACTAGCGGGACCAACACCGGGGAGCTGTTTTTT. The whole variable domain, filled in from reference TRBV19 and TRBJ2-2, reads DGGITQSPKYLFRKEGQNVTLSCEQNLNHDAMYWYRQDPGQGLRLIYYSQIVNDFQKGDIAEGYSVSREKKESFPLTVTSAQKNPTAFYLCASSTPLTSGTNTGELFFGEGSRLTVL.